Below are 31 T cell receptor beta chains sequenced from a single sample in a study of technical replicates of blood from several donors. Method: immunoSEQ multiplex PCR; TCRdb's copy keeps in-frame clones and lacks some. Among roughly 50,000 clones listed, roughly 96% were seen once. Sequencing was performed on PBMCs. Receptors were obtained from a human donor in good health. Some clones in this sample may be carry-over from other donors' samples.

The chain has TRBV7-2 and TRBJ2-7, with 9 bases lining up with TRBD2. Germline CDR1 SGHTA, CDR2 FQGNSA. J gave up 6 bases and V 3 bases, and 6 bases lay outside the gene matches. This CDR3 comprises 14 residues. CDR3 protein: CASSFGGRAPEQYF. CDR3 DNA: TGTGCCAGCAGCTTCGGCGGGAGGGCCCCCGAGCAGTACTTC.

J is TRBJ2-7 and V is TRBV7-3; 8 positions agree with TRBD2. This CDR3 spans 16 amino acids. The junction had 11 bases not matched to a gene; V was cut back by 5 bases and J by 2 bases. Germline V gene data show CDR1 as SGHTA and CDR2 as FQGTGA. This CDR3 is CASSPLREGPPYEQYF. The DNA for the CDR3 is TGTGCCAGCAGCCCCCTCCGGGAGGGCCCCCCCTACGAGCAGTACTTC.

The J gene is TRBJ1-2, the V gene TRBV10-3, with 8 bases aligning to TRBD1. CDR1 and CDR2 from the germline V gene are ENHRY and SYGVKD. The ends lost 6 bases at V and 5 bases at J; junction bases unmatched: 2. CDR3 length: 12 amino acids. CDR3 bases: TGTGCCATCAGCGGGACAGGTTATGGCTACACCTTC. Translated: CAISGTGYGYTF.

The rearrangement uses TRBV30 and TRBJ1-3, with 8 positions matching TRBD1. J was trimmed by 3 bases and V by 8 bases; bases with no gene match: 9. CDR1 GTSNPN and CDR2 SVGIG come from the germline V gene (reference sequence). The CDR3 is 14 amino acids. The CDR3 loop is CAVRQGTVGNTIYF. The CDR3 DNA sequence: TGTGCCGTCCGACAGGGGACGGTTGGAAACACCATATATTTT.

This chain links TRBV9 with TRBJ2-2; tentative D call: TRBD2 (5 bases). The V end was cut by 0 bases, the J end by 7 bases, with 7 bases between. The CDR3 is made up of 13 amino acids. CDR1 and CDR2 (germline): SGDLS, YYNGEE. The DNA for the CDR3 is TGTGCCAGCAGCGTAGGAGGGTACGGGGAGCTGTTTTTT. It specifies CASSVGGYGELFF. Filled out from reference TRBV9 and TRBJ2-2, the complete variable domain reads DSGVTQTPKHLITATGQRVTLRCSPRSGDLSVYWYQQSLDQGLQFLIQYYNGEERAKGNILERFSAQQFPDLHSELNLSSLELGDSALYFCASSVGGYGELFFGEGSRLTVL.

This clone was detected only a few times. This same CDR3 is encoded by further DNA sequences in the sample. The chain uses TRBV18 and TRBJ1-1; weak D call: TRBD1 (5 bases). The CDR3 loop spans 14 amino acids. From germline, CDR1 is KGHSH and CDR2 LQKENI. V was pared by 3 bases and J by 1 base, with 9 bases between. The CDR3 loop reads CASSPRQTNTEAFF. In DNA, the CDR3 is TGTGCCAGCTCACCCCGACAGACGAACACTGAAGCTTTCTTT.

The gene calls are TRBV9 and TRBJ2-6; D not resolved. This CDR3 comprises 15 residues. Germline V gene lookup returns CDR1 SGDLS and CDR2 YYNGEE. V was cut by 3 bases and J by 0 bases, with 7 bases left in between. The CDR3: CASSATSSGANVLTF. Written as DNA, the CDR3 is TGTGCCAGCAGCGCCACAAGCTCTGGGGCCAACGTCCTGACTTTC.

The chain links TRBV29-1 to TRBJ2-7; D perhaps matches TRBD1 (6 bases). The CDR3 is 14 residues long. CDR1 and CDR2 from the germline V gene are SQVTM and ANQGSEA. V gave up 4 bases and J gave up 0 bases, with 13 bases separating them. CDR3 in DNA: TGCAGCGTTGGAGGGGGTTACAGCTCCTACGAGCAGTACTTC. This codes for CSVGGGYSSYEQYF.

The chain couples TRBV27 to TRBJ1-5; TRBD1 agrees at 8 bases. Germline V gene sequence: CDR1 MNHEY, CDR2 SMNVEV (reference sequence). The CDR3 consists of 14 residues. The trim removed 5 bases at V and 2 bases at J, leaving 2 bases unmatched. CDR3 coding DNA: TGTGCCAGCAGTATGACAGGGGGCAATCAGCCCCAGCATTTT. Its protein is CASSMTGGNQPQHF.

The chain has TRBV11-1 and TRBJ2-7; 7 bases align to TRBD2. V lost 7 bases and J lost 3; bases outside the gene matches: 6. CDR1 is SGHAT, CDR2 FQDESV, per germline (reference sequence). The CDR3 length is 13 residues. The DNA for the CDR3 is TGTGCCAGCACCCCCTGGGAGGGCTACGAGCAGTACTTC. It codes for CASTPWEGYEQYF. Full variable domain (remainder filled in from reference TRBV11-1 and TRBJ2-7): EAEVAQSPRYKITEKSQAVAFWCDPISGHATLYWYRQILGQGPELLVQFQDESVVDDSQLPKDRFSAERLKGVDSTLKIQPAELGDSAMYLCASTPWEGYEQYFGPGTRLTVT.

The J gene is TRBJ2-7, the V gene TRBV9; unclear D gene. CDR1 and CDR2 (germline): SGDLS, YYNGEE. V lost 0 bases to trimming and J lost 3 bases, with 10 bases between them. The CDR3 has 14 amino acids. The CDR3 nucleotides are TGTGCCAGCAGCGTAGGGAGTAGATTCTACGAGCAGTACTTC. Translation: CASSVGSRFYEQYF. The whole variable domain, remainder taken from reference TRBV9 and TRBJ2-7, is DSGVTQTPKHLITATGQRVTLRCSPRSGDLSVYWYQQSLDQGLQFLIQYYNGEERAKGNILERFSAQQFPDLHSELNLSSLELGDSALYFCASSVGSRFYEQYFGPGTRLTVT.

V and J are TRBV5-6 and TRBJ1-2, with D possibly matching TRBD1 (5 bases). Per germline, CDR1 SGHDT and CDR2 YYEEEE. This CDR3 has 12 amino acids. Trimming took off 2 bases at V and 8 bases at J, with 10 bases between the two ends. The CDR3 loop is CASSFTGEGYTF. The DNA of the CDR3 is TGTGCCAGCAGCTTCACGGGGGAAGGCTACACCTTC.

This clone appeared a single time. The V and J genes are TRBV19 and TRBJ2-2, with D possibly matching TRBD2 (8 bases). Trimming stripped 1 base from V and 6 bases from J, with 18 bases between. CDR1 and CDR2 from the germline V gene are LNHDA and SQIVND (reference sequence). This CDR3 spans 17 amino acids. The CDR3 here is CASSIAGGGRSAGELFF. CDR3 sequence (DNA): TGTGCCAGTAGTATAGCGGGAGGGGGCCGAAGCGCCGGGGAGCTGTTTTTT.

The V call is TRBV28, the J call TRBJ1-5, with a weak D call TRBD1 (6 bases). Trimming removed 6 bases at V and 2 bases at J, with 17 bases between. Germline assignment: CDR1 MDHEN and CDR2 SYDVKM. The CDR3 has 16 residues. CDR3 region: CASSDPQGPGNQPQHF. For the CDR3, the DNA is TGTGCCAGCAGCGACCCACAGGGTCCGGGCAATCAGCCCCAGCATTTT.

CDR3 in DNA: TGTGCCAGCAACGGGGGTGGTTCTTGGGTCGCGCAGTATTTT. Residues: CASNGGGSWVAQYF. This chain joins TRBV6-6 and TRBJ2-3; possible D gene TRBD2, 6 bases. Germline V gene data show CDR1 as MNHNY and CDR2 as SVGAGI (reference sequence). V lost 7 bases and J lost 10, with 21 bases in between. This CDR3 contains 14 residues.

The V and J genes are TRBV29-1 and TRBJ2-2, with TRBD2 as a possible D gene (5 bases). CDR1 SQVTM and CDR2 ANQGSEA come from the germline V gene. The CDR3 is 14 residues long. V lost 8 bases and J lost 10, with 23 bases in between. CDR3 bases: TGCAGCTTCAAAAGGGAGCTATTCGCGTCGGAGCTGTTTTTT. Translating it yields CSFKRELFASELFF.

CDR3 in amino acids: CASSIMRNTEAFF. For the CDR3, the DNA is TGTGCCAGCAGCATCATGCGGAACACTGAAGCTTTCTTT. The chain carries TRBV7-9 and TRBJ1-1; D gene uncertain. This CDR3 region has 13 residues. V lost 5 bases, J lost 1 base, and 8 bases lay in between. Germline loops: CDR1 SEHNR, CDR2 FQNEAQ (reference sequence).

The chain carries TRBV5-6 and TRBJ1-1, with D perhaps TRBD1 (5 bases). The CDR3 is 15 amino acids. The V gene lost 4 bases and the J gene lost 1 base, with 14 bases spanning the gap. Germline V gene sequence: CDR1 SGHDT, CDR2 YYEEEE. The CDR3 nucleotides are TGTGCCAGCAGCCCGGGGGGACGGCAGAACACTGAAGCTTTCTTT. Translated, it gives CASSPGGRQNTEAFF.

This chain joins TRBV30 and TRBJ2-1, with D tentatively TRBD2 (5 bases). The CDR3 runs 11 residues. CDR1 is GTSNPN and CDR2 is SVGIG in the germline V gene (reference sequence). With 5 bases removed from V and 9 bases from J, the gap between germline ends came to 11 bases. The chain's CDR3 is CAWGEWGEQFF. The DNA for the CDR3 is TGTGCCTGGGGGGAGTGGGGTGAGCAGTTCTTC.

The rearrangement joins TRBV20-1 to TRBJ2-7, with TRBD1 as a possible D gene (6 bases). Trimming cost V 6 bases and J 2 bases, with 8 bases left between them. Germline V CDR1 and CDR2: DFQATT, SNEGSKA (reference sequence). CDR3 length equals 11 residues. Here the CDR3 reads CSATGTYEQYF. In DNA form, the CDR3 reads TGCAGTGCGACAGGAACCTACGAGCAGTACTTC.

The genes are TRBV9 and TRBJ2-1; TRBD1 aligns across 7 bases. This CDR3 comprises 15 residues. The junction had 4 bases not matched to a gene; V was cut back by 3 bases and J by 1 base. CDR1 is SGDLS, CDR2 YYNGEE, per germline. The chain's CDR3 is CASSGQGLSYNEQFF. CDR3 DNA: TGTGCCAGCAGCGGACAGGGTTTGTCCTACAATGAGCAGTTCTTC.

Here the CDR3 DNA reads TGTGCCAGCAGCTTAGCCAGGTTCTACGAGCAGTACTTC. Its protein product is CASSLARFYEQYF. This rearrangement joins TRBV7-2 to TRBJ2-7; unclear D gene. The length of the CDR3 is 13 residues. V lost 0 bases and J lost 3, with 6 bases in between. Germline V gives CDR1 SGHTA, CDR2 FQGNSA.

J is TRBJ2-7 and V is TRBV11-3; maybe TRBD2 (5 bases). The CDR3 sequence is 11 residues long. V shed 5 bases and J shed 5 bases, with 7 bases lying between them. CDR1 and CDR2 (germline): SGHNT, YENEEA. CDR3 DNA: TGTGCCAGCAGCCGGGGAGACGAGCAGTACTTC. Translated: CASSRGDEQYF.

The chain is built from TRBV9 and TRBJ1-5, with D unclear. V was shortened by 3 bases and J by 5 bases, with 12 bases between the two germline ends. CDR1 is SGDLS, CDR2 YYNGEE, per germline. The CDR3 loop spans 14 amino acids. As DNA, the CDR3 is TGTGCCAGCAGCGCCGAGGCCCCTGATCAGCCCCAGCATTTT. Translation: CASSAEAPDQPQHF.

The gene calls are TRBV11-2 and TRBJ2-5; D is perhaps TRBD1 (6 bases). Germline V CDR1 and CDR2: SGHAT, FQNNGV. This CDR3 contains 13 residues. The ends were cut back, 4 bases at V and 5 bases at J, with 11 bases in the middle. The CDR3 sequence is CASSSTGMETQYF. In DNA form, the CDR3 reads TGTGCCAGCAGCTCTACAGGGATGGAGACCCAGTACTTC.

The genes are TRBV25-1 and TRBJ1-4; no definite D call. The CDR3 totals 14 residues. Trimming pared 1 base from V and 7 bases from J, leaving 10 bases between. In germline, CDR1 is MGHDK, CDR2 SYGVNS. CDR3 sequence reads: CASSELAVAEKLFF. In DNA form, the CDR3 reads TGTGCCAGCAGTGAATTGGCAGTGGCTGAAAAACTGTTTTTT.

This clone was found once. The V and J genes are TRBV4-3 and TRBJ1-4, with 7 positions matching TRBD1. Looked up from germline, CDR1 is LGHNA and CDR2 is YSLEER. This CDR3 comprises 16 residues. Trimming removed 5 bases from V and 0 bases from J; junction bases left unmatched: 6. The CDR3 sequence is CASSRQGGATNEKLFF. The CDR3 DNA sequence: TGCGCCAGCAGCAGACAGGGAGGAGCAACTAATGAAAAACTGTTTTTT.

In DNA, the CDR3 is TGTGCCAGCAGTGGCAGACAGGGGTTAAGCTACAATGAGCAGTTCTTC. As protein: CASSGRQGLSYNEQFF. J is TRBJ2-1 and V is TRBV6-1, with 8 nucleotides matching TRBD1. Germline V lookup: CDR1 MNHNS, CDR2 SASEGT. CDR3 length: 16 residues. With V trimmed by 4 bases and J by 3 bases, 8 bases remained unmatched.

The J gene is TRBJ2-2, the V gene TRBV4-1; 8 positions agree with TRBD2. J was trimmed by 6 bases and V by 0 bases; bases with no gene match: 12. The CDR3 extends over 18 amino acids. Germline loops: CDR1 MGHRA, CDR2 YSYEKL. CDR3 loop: CASSQEVRVAGPSGELFF. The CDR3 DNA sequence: TGCGCCAGCAGCCAAGAAGTCAGAGTAGCGGGGCCGTCCGGGGAGCTGTTTTTT.

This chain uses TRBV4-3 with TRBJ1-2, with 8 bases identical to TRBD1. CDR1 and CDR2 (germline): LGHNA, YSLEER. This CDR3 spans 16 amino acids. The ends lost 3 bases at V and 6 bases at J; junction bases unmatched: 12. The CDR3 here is CASSQRTGPYANGYTF. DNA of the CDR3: TGCGCCAGCAGCCAGCGGACAGGGCCCTATGCCAATGGCTACACCTTC.

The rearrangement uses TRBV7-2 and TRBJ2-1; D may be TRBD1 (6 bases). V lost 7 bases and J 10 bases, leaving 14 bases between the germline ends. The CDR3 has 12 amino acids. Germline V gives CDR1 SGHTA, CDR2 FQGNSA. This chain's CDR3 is CASTLTGEEQFF. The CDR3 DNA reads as TGTGCCAGCACCCTGACAGGAGAAGAGCAGTTCTTC. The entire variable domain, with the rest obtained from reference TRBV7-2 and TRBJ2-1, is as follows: GAGVSQSPSNKVTEKGKDVELRCDPISGHTALYWYRQSLGQGLEFLIYFQGNSAPDKSGLPSDRFSAERTGGSVSTLTIQRTQQEDSAVYLCASTLTGEEQFFGPGTRLTVL.